Given below is one T cell receptor (beta chain) in context. Antigen specificity is unknown. TCRdb re-called the 5' RACE reads through MiXCR, storing one row per CDR3 protein. The sample consists of 190,000 or so distinct CDR3 sequences, about 21% of them appearing once. This sample is drawn from a study of T-cell memory formation after mild COVID-19. Study in general: Each donor largely had its own TCR clusters.

The germline V gene encodes CDR1 MNHNS and CDR2 SASEGT. Trimming took off 8 bases at V and 0 bases at J, with 16 bases between the two ends. This CDR3 comprises 15 residues. Study-wide results and limits: Clones shrinking between day 15 and 85 showed a balanced CD4/CD8 split, and those that grew later tilted toward CD4+. Some SARS-CoV-2-responding clones were already detected in memory before infection.

The J gene is TRBJ1-1, the V gene TRBV6-1; D is uncertain. The source material was PBMCs or a T cell subset sorted from them (not recorded which). The clonotype was recovered from an adult woman who had mild COVID-19 (a few samples of this study predate the infection). Cell type and time point are not known. The CDR3 is CASLGSWPLNTEAFF. CDR3 DNA: TGTGCCAGCTTGGGGTCCTGGCCTTTGAACACTGAAGCTTTCTTT.